The 30 T cell receptor beta chains listed next were all sequenced from one sample in a study of cytomegalovirus exposure and HLA in healthy donors. The PCR was carried out with 60 Vbeta primers and 13 Jbeta primers. Some clones are missing from TCRdb's copy, which holds only in-frame ones; the method was immunoSEQ multiplex PCR. The sample shows under 200,000 clones, approximately 84% of them seen only once. Material: PBMCs. These receptors all come from a man in his forties or fifties in good health and CMV-seropositive.

V is TRBV7-3 and J is TRBJ2-1; TRBD2 matches at 10 bases. CDR1 SGHTA and CDR2 FQGTGA come from the germline V gene. V was pared by 5 bases and J by 8 bases, with 9 bases of the junction left unmatched. The CDR3 is 15 residues long. CDR3 coding DNA: TGTGCCAGCAGCCCCGGGACTAGCGAAGGGGATGAGCAGTTCTTC. Encoded protein: CASSPGTSEGDEQFF.

This chain joins TRBV2 and TRBJ2-2, with 10 positions matching TRBD1. Germline trimming cut 5 bases from V and 4 bases from J; bases unmatched to any gene: 4. This CDR3 is 15 amino acids long. Germline CDR1 and CDR2: SNHLY and FYNNEI. The CDR3 is CASSRGQGSTGELFF. The CDR3 DNA reads TGTGCCAGCAGTAGGGGACAGGGGAGCACCGGGGAGCTGTTTTTT.

This clone was counted only a few times. V gene TRBV6-5 combines with J gene TRBJ1-2; 7 nucleotides align to TRBD1. V shed 4 bases and J 4 bases; nucleotides not matched to a gene: 3. From germline, CDR1 is MNHEY and CDR2 SVGAGI. This CDR3 has 13 residues. The CDR3 nucleotides are TGTGCCAGCAGTTTCCGGGACAGCTATGGCTACACCTTC. Translated, it gives CASSFRDSYGYTF.

This rearrangement joins TRBV18 to TRBJ1-1; TRBD1 might be the D (6 bases). This CDR3 has 17 residues. Trimming took 3 bases from V and 0 from J, leaving 17 bases between them. In germline, CDR1 is KGHSH, CDR2 LQKENI. DNA for the CDR3: TGTGCCAGCTCACCCAACACAGGGAATTCTATGAACACTGAAGCTTTCTTT. Protein sequence: CASSPNTGNSMNTEAFF.

The chain links TRBV5-4 to TRBJ2-2; D uncertain. This CDR3 is 12 amino acids long. CDR1 is SGHNT and CDR2 is YYREEE in the germline V gene (reference sequence). The V gene lost 6 bases and the J gene lost 7 bases, with 10 bases spanning the gap. The CDR3 loop is CASTIGDGELFF. The CDR3, as DNA: TGTGCCAGCACCATCGGAGACGGGGAGCTGTTTTTT.

This clone showed up just once. This chain connects TRBV4-2 to TRBJ2-5; the D gene is possibly TRBD2 (6 bases). The germline V gene encodes CDR1 LGHNA and CDR2 YNFKEQ. The CDR3 totals 13 residues. The V gene lost 0 bases and the J gene lost 5 bases, with 7 bases spanning the gap. Here the CDR3 reads CASSQDGGETQYF. CDR3 nucleotides: TGTGCCAGCAGCCAAGACGGAGGGGAGACCCAGTACTTC.

V gene TRBV6-5 combines with J gene TRBJ2-5; TRBD2 matches at 7 bases. V dropped 6 bases and J dropped 2; count of bases not matched to a gene: 3. Germline values: CDR1 MNHEY, CDR2 SVGAGI. The CDR3 contains 13 residues. This CDR3 reads CASREREQETQYF. DNA of the CDR3: TGTGCCAGCAGGGAGCGGGAACAAGAGACCCAGTACTTC.

V and J are TRBV12-5 and TRBJ1-2; tentative D call: TRBD1 (6 bases). The germline V gene encodes CDR1 LGHNT and CDR2 FRNRAP. The CDR3 loop spans 17 amino acids. V was shortened by 0 bases and J by 0 bases, with 14 bases between the two germline ends. The CDR3 here is CASGLVPQQGANYGYTF. The CDR3, as DNA: TGTGCTAGTGGTTTGGTACCCCAACAGGGAGCTAACTATGGCTACACCTTC.

The chain recombines TRBV6-1 with TRBJ1-5; no clear D gene. V was cut by 4 bases and J by 4 bases, with 14 bases left in between. The length of the CDR3 is 15 residues. The germline CDR1 and CDR2 sequences are MNHNS and SASEGT. In nucleotides, the CDR3 is TGTGCCAGCAGTGGAACGGGGTATCCGAATCAGCCCCAGCATTTT. Amino acids: CASSGTGYPNQPQHF.

The rearrangement links TRBV4-3 to TRBJ2-5; 9 nucleotides match TRBD1. The CDR3 runs to 14 residues. The trim removed 4 bases at V and 3 bases at J, leaving 3 bases unmatched. Germline CDR1 is LGHNA and CDR2 is YSLEER. DNA of the CDR3: TGCGCCAGCAGCCCTCGGACAGGGGAAGAGACCCAGTACTTC. Translated, it gives CASSPRTGEETQYF.

CDR3: CASASQGAVSEQYF. The CDR3 nucleotides are TGCGCCAGCGCTTCACAGGGGGCGGTATCCGAGCAGTACTTC. J is TRBJ2-7 and V is TRBV5-1; TRBD1 matches at 9 bases. CDR3 length equals 14 residues. Losses at the gene ends were 7 bases for V and 6 bases for J; bases not matched to a gene: 11. Germline V gene lookup returns CDR1 SGHRS and CDR2 YFSETQ.

The V and J genes are TRBV5-4 and TRBJ2-7; 10 bases line up with TRBD2. V lost 0 bases, J lost 7 bases, and 4 bases stayed unmatched. Germline lookup yields CDR1 SGHNT and CDR2 YYREEE (reference sequence). There are 14 residues in the CDR3. The CDR3 sequence is CASSLASGSKEQYF. In nucleotides, the CDR3 is TGTGCCAGCAGCTTGGCTAGCGGGAGTAAGGAGCAGTACTTC.

CDR3 residues: CASSISRTDTQYF. The CDR3 coding sequence is TGTGCCAGCAGCATTAGCCGCACAGATACGCAGTATTTT. V gene TRBV7-3 combines with J gene TRBJ2-3; D is uncertain. Between the trimmed V and J ends, which lost 5 bases and 1 base, there was a span of 7 bases. The CDR3 runs 13 residues. Germline lookup yields CDR1 SGHTA and CDR2 FQGTGA.

The chain is built from TRBV9 and TRBJ1-4; D ambiguous. The CDR3 spans 14 residues. Germline CDR1 is SGDLS and CDR2 is YYNGEE. Trimming pared 0 bases from V and 4 bases from J, leaving 7 bases between. CDR3 nucleotides: TGTGCCAGCAGCGTAGGGTCGGGTAATGAAAAACTGTTTTTT. Its translation is CASSVGSGNEKLFF. The full variable domain, its missing parts supplied by reference TRBV9 and TRBJ1-4, is DSGVTQTPKHLITATGQRVTLRCSPRSGDLSVYWYQQSLDQGLQFLIQYYNGEERAKGNILERFSAQQFPDLHSELNLSSLELGDSALYFCASSVGSGNEKLFFGSGTQLSVL.

This clone came up a few times. V is TRBV7-2 and J is TRBJ2-1; D is perhaps TRBD2 (5 bases). This CDR3 is 13 amino acids long. V lost 7 bases, J lost 12 bases, and 19 bases lay in between. Germline CDR1 reads SGHTA; CDR2 reads FQGNSA. The CDR3 nucleotides are TGTGCCAGCATCCTCCCCAACGGGGTTGTGCAGTTCTTC. Translated: CASILPNGVVQFF.

This rearrangement joins TRBV6-5 to TRBJ1-2; D call uncertain. V dropped 4 bases and J dropped 5 bases, with 14 bases sitting between them. The CDR3 has 14 amino acids. Germline V CDR1 and CDR2: MNHEY, SVGAGI. CDR3 in DNA: TGTGCCAGCAGTTTCGCGGGTCCTGGGTATGGCTACACCTTC. Protein product: CASSFAGPGYGYTF.

This chain links TRBV5-1 with TRBJ2-7, with 7 positions matching TRBD1. J lost 2 bases, V lost 7 bases, and 6 bases had no gene match. This CDR3 comprises 13 residues. CDR1 and CDR2 (germline): SGHRS, YFSETQ. CDR3 in amino acids: CASATGPPYEQYF. Here the CDR3 DNA reads TGCGCCAGCGCGACAGGGCCCCCCTACGAGCAGTACTTC.

The count of this clone is one. This chain uses TRBV18 with TRBJ2-3; 8 bases map to TRBD1. J was trimmed by 3 bases and V by 2 bases; bases with no gene match: 7. Germline values: CDR1 KGHSH, CDR2 LQKENI. The CDR3 has 16 amino acids. The CDR3 DNA reads TGTGCCAGCTCACCAAGTCGACAGGGGAAGACAGATACGCAGTATTTT. The encoded protein is CASSPSRQGKTDTQYF. Using reference TRBV18 and TRBJ2-3 for the parts outside the CDR3, the full variable domain is NAGVMQNPRHLVRRRGQEARLRCSPMKGHSHVYWYRQLPEEGLKFMVYLQKENIIDESGMPKERFSAEFPKEGPSILRIQQVVRGDSAAYFCASSPSRQGKTDTQYFGPGTRLTVL.

This clone was seen a single time. The genes are TRBV19 and TRBJ1-5; TRBD1 matches at 10 bases. The CDR3 is made up of 15 amino acids. The J segment lost 4 bases and the V segment lost 6 bases, leaving 6 bases of the junction unmatched. Germline V gene data show CDR1 as LNHDA and CDR2 as SQIVND (reference sequence). CDR3 nucleotide sequence: TGTGCCAGTAGCGACGGACAGGGGGGGAATCAGCCCCAGCATTTT. Protein product: CASSDGQGGNQPQHF.

The CDR3 region has the DNA TGTGCCAGCAGTTTGGGGGGAGTCACTGAAGCTTTCTTT. It translates to CASSLGGVTEAFF. The V call is TRBV28, the J call TRBJ1-1; D possibly corresponds to TRBD1 (5 bases). V shed 3 bases and J shed 4 bases, with 9 bases lying between them. The V gene's germline CDR1 is MDHEN and CDR2 SYDVKM. The CDR3 covers 13 residues. Together with reference TRBV28 and TRBJ1-1, the CDR3 gives the full variable domain: DVKVTQSSRYLVKRTGEKVFLECVQDMDHENMFWYRQDPGLGLRLIYFSYDVKMKEKGDIPEGYSVSREKKERFSLILESASTNQTSMYLCASSLGGVTEAFFGQGTRLTVV.

This clone occurred a few times. The chain recombines TRBV29-1 with TRBJ2-1; D unresolved. Between the trimmed V and J ends, which lost 1 base and 7 bases, there was a span of 2 bases. Germline assignment: CDR1 SQVTM and CDR2 ANQGSEA. The CDR3 has 10 amino acids. In DNA form, the CDR3 reads TGCAGCGTTGAAGTAAATGAGCAGTTCTTC. As protein: CSVEVNEQFF.

This chain uses TRBV7-3 with TRBJ2-3; TRBD2 is a possible D gene (6 bases). Trimming pared 7 bases from V and 2 bases from J, leaving 13 bases between. Germline CDR1 reads SGHTA; CDR2 reads FQGTGA. This CDR3 comprises 14 residues. The CDR3 loop reads CASTPGGPTDTQYF. The DNA for the CDR3 is TGTGCCAGCACCCCCGGGGGACCCACAGATACGCAGTATTTT.

This clone turned up a few times. The chain employs TRBV9 and TRBJ2-1; TRBD1 matches 9 bases. Trimming cost V 6 bases and J 8 bases; bases outside gene matches: 12. Germline V gene sequence: CDR1 SGDLS, CDR2 YYNGEE. This CDR3 has 15 amino acids. This CDR3 is CASTIGTGFLDEQFF. The CDR3 DNA sequence: TGTGCCAGCACAATCGGGACAGGGTTTTTGGATGAGCAGTTCTTC.

The chain joins TRBV6-5 to TRBJ2-7, with 8 bases lining up with TRBD1. Germline loops: CDR1 MNHEY, CDR2 SVGAGI. The ends lost 4 bases at V and 6 bases at J; junction bases unmatched: 8. The CDR3 has 14 residues. The CDR3 protein is CASSFGQGTGEQYF. CDR3 DNA: TGTGCCAGCAGTTTCGGACAGGGAACAGGCGAGCAGTACTTC.

This clone was observed once. The conserved phenylalanine or tryptophan normally closing the CDR3 is absent here, so this likely arose from a read error. No DNA is shown, since the ends of the CDR3 on it are uncertain; the CDR3 is the one TCRdb lists. The rearrangement uses TRBV18 and TRBJ1-2; TRBD1 was called by the table and not checked on the DNA. Including both end residues, the CDR3 is 9 amino acids long. Germline assignment: CDR1 KGHSH and CDR2 LQKENI. CDR3 in amino acids: CASSPPTVL.

The chain carries TRBV18 and TRBJ1-4; possibly TRBD1 for D (5 bases). The CDR3 extends over 15 amino acids. Trimming took off 2 bases at V and 5 bases at J, with 12 bases between the two ends. Per germline, CDR1 KGHSH and CDR2 LQKENI. CDR3 in amino acids: CASSPYAGRNEKLFF. For the CDR3, the DNA is TGTGCCAGCTCACCATATGCAGGGCGGAATGAAAAACTGTTTTTT.

This clone showed up just once. V and J are TRBV5-1 and TRBJ2-6, with D possibly being TRBD1 (6 bases). V was pared by 0 bases and J by 0 bases, with 16 bases between. The CDR3 consists of 19 residues. Per the germline V gene, CDR1 is SGHRS and CDR2 is YFSETQ. For the CDR3, the DNA is TGCGCCAGCAGCTTGGAGACACATACAGGGTCCTCTGGGGCCAACGTCCTGACTTTC. It specifies CASSLETHTGSSGANVLTF. The full variable domain, its missing parts supplied by reference TRBV5-1 and TRBJ2-6, is KAGVTQTPRYLIKTRGQQVTLSCSPISGHRSVSWYQQTPGQGLQFLFEYFSETQRNKGNFPGRFSGRQFSNSRSEMNVSTLELGDSALYLCASSLETHTGSSGANVLTFGAGSRLTVL.

This chain connects TRBV10-3 to TRBJ2-5; possible D gene TRBD2, 6 bases. Per the germline V gene, CDR1 is ENHRY and CDR2 is SYGVKD. Trimming shortened V by 0 bases and J by 1 base, and 9 bases separated the two germline ends. The CDR3 has 15 residues. CDR3 sequence (DNA): TGTGCCATCAGTGAGTCTGGGGGGAGCCAAGAGACCCAGTACTTC. It codes for CAISESGGSQETQYF.

This rearrangement joins TRBV4-1 to TRBJ1-5; possible D gene TRBD1, 5 bases. Trimming stripped 2 bases from V and 4 bases from J, with 12 bases between. The CDR3 has 15 amino acids. Looked up from germline, CDR1 is MGHRA and CDR2 is YSYEKL. CDR3 amino acids: CASSQQEGFNQPQHF. The CDR3 DNA reads as TGCGCCAGCAGCCAACAGGAGGGGTTTAATCAGCCCCAGCATTTT.

The chain is built from TRBV6-5 and TRBJ1-1, with TRBD1 matching over 9 bases. Trimming cost V 4 bases and J 3 bases; bases outside gene matches: 3. Per germline, CDR1 MNHEY and CDR2 SVGAGI. The CDR3 has 14 amino acids. CDR3 amino acids: CASSLTGGHTEAFF. CDR3 sequence (DNA): TGTGCCAGCAGTTTAACAGGGGGCCACACTGAAGCTTTCTTT.